This TCR beta chain was retrieved from a study of blood T cell repertoires in COVID-19. Study overall: The United States, Italy and Spain were the sources of the acute and convalescent COVID-19 samples.

This clone was counted a single time. Repertoires were generated with immunoSEQ multiplex PCR, while TCRdb's copy carries only in-frame clones and drops some. Of about 80,000 clones listed, around 79% are singletons. The CDR3 runs 15 residues. The V segment lost 5 bases and the J segment 0 bases; nucleotides outside the gene matches: 5. CDR1 and CDR2 from the germline V gene are MNHEY and SMNVEV (reference sequence). The receptor's source is a human donor in a cohort sampled during active COVID-19. The sample was peripheral blood. The rearrangement links TRBV27 to TRBJ1-1; 8 bases are shared with TRBD1. The CDR3 coding sequence is TGTGCCAGCAGTCCTAAGGGACAGGTGAACACTGAAGCTTTCTTT. The encoded protein is CASSPKGQVNTEAFF.